This paragraph covers one T cell receptor beta chain sequence. Its antigen is unknown. Base qualities are not recorded, but no much larger clone differs from it by a single base. The treatment or condition label, as the study defines it: some 20 received Ad26.COV2.S at low or high dose, single or two shots; about 5 received placebo; per-sample allocation not given. For vaccine and placebo recipients, the sequenced repertoires came from samples collected on day 63 after the first injection. In Cohort 1b, roughly 26 adults aged 18-55 years were enrolled at a single site in Boston, USA, between 29 July and 7 August 2020. Ad26.COV2.S was a replication-incompetent adenovirus type 26 vector that expressed a prefusion-stabilized SARS-CoV-2 spike protein derived from the original Wuhan strain. The immunoSEQ Assay was the method used to sequence TCRbeta CDR3 regions. After extraction, genomic DNA underwent amplification by bias-controlled multiplex PCR, followed by high-throughput sequencing. The original pipeline was this. To quantify the absolute abundance of every unique TCRbeta CDR3 region, sequences were collapsed and filtered. T cell fraction was estimated by normalizing TCRbeta template counts to usable DNA, with usable DNA measured through amplification of reference genes found in all nucleated cells. Repertoire TCRs were annotated as SARS-CoV-2-specific when V gene, CDR3 amino acid sequence and J gene were exactly matched to a known reactive TCR set. MIRA supplied the reference SARS-CoV-2 TCR set, which was filtered for enrichment in COVID-19-positive ImmuneCODE repertoires so that public or cross-reactive TCRs were removed. Based on the MIRA antigens, annotated TCRs were further analysed at the level of specific ORF or position within ORF. Breadth was defined as annotated unique rearrangements over total unique productive rearrangements; depth was the summed frequency of those rearrangements. Two-sided Wilcoxon rank-sum tests were applied when comparing TCR breadth between groups. The clones in this table, taken by TCRdb from immuneACCESS, are in-frame only. Not every clone is retained; where verified, under half of the shortfall comes from an unresolved V gene, and the cause of the rest is unknown. V and J calls plus clone size are reproduced from that table; the DNA served to infer D and trimming. This sample has around 450,000 clones in its table, and roughly nine tenths of those were observed once. The leading ten clones occupy over 2% of the sample.

This record belongs to a study of Ad26.COV2.S vaccination and SARS-CoV-2 variants (dated by TCRdb to 2020 to 2023). Concerning the study at large: Donors in the vaccine arm were drawn from COV1001, a phase I-IIa trial of Ad26.COV2.S in healthy adults that was multicentre, randomized, double-blind and placebo-controlled. Blinding of investigators to trial group allocation was maintained during experiments and outcome assessment. Participants in the trial were split at random into five groups of five each, receiving low-dose or high-dose Ad26.COV2.S once or twice, or else placebo on both occasions. The TCR-sequenced set comprised about 32 samples: about 19 Ad26.COV2.S vaccine recipients, 5 placebo recipients and 8 SARS-CoV-2 convalescent individuals. Ad26.COV2.S was given intramuscularly at 5x10^10 or 1x10^11 viral particles, as a single shot or as two shots 56 days apart. TCRbeta repertoire sequencing was used to assess the specificity and breadth of SARS-CoV-2-reactive T cell receptors after Ad26.COV2.S vaccination. What the study reported, not specific to this receptor: Comparable non-spike TCR breadth was observed between vaccine and placebo recipients, consistent with only spike being contained in the vaccine. It was noted by the authors that total T cell responses may have been underestimated by the TCR breadth and depth analyses. After vaccination, spike-specific CD8+ and CD4+ T cell responses were reported to show substantial breadth. Comparing responses between vaccine doses or regimens was not something the study was powered to do. Ad26.COV2.S recipients had higher spike-specific TCR breadth than placebo recipients (P = 0.0014).

The receptor comes from a person aged 18-65 years who received the Ad26.COV2.S COVID-19 vaccine or a placebo. The sample consisted of peripheral blood, taken in a trial of Ad26.COV2.S vaccine versus placebo.

CDR3 region: CASRYTRRYTF. The nucleotide sequence reads TGTGCCAGCAGGTACACCCGGCGCTACACCTTC. The rearrangement joined TRBV28 to TRBJ1-2; the D gene is not confidently resolved. From its cysteine to its phenylalanine, the CDR3 spans 11 amino acids. Only the CDR3 region is kept as DNA, spanning 33 bases read in frame from base 1. V loses 6 bases of germline sequence and J loses 9 bases, and the interval between the two ends is 11 bases. From a lookup of the germline V gene, CDR1 and CDR2 are MDHEN and SYDVKM.